This is a list of T cell receptor beta chains from one sample in a study of beta chain features in type 1 diabetes. The protocol was immunoSEQ multiplex PCR, while the TCRdb copy is restricted to in-frame clones and leaves out a portion. The sample contains under 350,000 clones, approximately 14% of which appear only once. Sequencing used naive CD4+ T cells from blood. All receptors derive from a man aged 30 to 39 with type 1 diabetes. CDR3s include the opening cysteine and the closing phenylalanine or tryptophan. Some rows have no size entry. The others give once, few or many, or a class for an expanded clone.

V gene: TRBV20-1
clone size: few
CDR3 protein: CSAAGTGGTFF

V gene: TRBV6-5
clone size: NA
CDR3 protein: CASSLMGRGGYTF

V gene: TRBV7-9
clone size: NA
CDR3 protein: CASSLSGVGTDTQYF

V gene: TRBV5-4
clone size: few
CDR3 protein: CAANTRKGNSYNEQFF

V gene: TRBV7-9
clone size: few
CDR3 protein: CASSPTSARSYEQYF

V gene: TRBV18
clone size: NA
CDR3 protein: CASSPIGGNYEQYF

V gene: TRBV10-2
clone size: once
CDR3 protein: CASSVPGGTQYF

V gene: TRBV29-1
clone size: few
CDR3 protein: CSVGPGQVSGELFF

V gene: TRBV6-5
clone size: few
CDR3 protein: CASSNGRNYEQYF

V gene: TRBV30
clone size: few
CDR3 protein: CAWSVEGYEQYF

V gene: TRBV6-5
clone size: NA
CDR3 protein: CASSGAWDQPQHF

V gene: TRBV30
clone size: few
CDR3 protein: CAWNGQGGETQYF

V gene: TRBV6-5
clone size: once
CDR3 protein: CASSYGTSGYNEQFF

V gene: TRBV18
clone size: NA
CDR3 protein: CASSSGEQETQYF

V gene: TRBV28
clone size: few
CDR3 protein: CASSPRLAGVKTQYF

V gene: TRBV4-2
clone size: few
CDR3 protein: CASSPLLKGGHTGELFF

V gene: TRBV6-1
clone size: NA
CDR3 protein: CASSDPSNVLTF

V gene: TRBV4-2
clone size: few
CDR3 protein: CASSQGDRDVTEKLFF

V gene: TRBV6-6
clone size: few
CDR3 protein: CASSLAGNSYEQYF

V gene: TRBV19
clone size: few
CDR3 protein: CASRTSGGVNEQFF

V gene: TRBV7-2
clone size: few
CDR3 protein: CASSLTGGSKTYNEQFF

V gene: TRBV5-6
clone size: few
CDR3 protein: CASSLDPSGVLYEQYF

V gene: TRBV9
clone size: NA
CDR3 protein: CASSFGTGANNEQFF

V gene: TRBV5-5
clone size: few
CDR3 protein: CASSFLLPEAFF

V gene: TRBV6-1
clone size: NA
CDR3 protein: CASSDTGTGFAGELFF

V gene: TRBV10-3
clone size: NA
CDR3 protein: CAIRTQRQGADEQYF

V gene: TRBV28
clone size: few
CDR3 protein: CASVRQAPTEAFF

V gene: TRBV27
clone size: few
CDR3 protein: CASSLSAGGYNEQFF

V gene: TRBV19
clone size: NA
CDR3 protein: CASSLSWDRGRDQPQHF

V gene: TRBV27
clone size: NA
CDR3 protein: CASSPRTGGDGYEQYF

V gene: TRBV5-1
clone size: few
CDR3 protein: CASSPDSRSNQPQHF

V gene: TRBV7-2
clone size: few
CDR3 protein: CASSFSQGYYEQYF